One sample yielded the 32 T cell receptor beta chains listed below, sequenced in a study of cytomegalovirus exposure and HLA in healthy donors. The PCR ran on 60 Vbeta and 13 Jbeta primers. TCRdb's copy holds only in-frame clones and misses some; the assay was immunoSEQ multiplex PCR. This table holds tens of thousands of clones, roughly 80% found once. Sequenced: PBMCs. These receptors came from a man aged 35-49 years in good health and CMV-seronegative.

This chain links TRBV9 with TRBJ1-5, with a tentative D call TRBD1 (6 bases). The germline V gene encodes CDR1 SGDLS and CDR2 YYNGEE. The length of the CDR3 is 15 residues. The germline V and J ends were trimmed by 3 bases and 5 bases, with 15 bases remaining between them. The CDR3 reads CASSGEGTRDQPQHF. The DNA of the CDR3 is TGTGCCAGCAGCGGGGAAGGGACAAGGGATCAGCCCCAGCATTTT.

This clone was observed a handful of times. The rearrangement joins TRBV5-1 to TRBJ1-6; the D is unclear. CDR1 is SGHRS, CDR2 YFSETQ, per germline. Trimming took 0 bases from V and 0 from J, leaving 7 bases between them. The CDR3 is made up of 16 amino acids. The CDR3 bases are TGCGCCAGCAGCTTGGGAGGGAGCTCCTATAATTCACCCCTCCACTTT. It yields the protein CASSLGGSSYNSPLHF.

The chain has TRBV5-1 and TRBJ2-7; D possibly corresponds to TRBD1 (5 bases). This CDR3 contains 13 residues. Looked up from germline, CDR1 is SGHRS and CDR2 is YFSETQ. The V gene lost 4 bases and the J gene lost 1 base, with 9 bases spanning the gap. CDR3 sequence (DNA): TGCGCCAGCAGCCGACAGATTTCCTACGAGCAGTACTTC. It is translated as CASSRQISYEQYF.

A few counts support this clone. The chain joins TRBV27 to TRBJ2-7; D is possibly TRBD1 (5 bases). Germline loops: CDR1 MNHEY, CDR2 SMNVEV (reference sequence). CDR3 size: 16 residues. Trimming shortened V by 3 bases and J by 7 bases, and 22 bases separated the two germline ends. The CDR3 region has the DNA TGTGCCAGCAGTTTCGATGTTGGCCGCAGCAGGGTTGAGCAGTACTTC. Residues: CASSFDVGRSRVEQYF.

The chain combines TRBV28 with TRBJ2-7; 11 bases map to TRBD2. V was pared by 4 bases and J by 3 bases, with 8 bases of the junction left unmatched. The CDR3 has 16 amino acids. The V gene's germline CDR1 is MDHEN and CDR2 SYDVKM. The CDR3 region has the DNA TGTGCCAGCAGTTCTCCGACTAGCGGGAAATTCTACGAGCAGTACTTC. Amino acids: CASSSPTSGKFYEQYF.

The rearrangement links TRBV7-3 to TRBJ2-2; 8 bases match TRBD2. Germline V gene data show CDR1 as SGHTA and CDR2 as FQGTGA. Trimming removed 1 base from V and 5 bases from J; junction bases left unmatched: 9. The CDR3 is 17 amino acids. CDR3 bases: TGTGCCAGCAGCTTAATTGGGAGCGGGAGAGTAACCGGGGAGCTGTTTTTT. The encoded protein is CASSLIGSGRVTGELFF.

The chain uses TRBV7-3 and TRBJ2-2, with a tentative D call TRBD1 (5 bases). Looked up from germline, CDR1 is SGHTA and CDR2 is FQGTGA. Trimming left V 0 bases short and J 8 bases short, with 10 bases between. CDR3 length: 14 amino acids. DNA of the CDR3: TGTGCCAGCAGCTTAACGTTCAGGGCTGGGGAGCTGTTTTTT. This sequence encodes CASSLTFRAGELFF.

DNA for the CDR3: TGTGCCAGCAAACGTGAGGGGGCGGGAAAGACCCAGTACTTC. Residues: CASKREGAGKTQYF. The chain employs TRBV2 and TRBJ2-5; possible D gene TRBD1, 7 bases. Trimming stripped 7 bases from V and 6 bases from J, with 18 bases between. Germline-derived CDR1 and CDR2 are SNHLY and FYNNEI. The CDR3 covers 14 residues.

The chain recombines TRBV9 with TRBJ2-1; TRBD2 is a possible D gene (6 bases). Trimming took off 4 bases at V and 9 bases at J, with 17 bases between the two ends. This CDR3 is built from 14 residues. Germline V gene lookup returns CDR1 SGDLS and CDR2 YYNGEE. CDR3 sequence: CASSPATGGGEQFF. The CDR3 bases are TGTGCCAGCAGCCCAGCGACTGGGGGAGGTGAGCAGTTCTTC.

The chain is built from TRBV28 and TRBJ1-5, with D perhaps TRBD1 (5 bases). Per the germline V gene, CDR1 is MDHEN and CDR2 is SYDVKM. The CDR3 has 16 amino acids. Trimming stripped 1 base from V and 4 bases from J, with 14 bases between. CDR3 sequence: CASSLSSDSPNQPQHF. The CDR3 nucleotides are TGTGCCAGCAGTTTATCCTCCGACAGTCCAAATCAGCCCCAGCATTTT. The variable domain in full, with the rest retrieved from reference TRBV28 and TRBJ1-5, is DVKVTQSSRYLVKRTGEKVFLECVQDMDHENMFWYRQDPGLGLRLIYFSYDVKMKEKGDIPEGYSVSREKKERFSLILESASTNQTSMYLCASSLSSDSPNQPQHFGDGTRLSIL.

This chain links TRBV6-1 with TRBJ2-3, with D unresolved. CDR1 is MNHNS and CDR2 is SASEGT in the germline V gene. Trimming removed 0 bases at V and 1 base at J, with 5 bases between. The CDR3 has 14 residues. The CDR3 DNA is TGTGCCAGCAGTGAAGCGCCGGGCACAGATACGCAGTATTTT. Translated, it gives CASSEAPGTDTQYF.

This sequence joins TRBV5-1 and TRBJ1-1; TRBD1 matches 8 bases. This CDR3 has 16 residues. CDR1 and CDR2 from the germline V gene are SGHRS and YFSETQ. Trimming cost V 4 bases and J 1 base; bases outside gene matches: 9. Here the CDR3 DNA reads TGCGCCAGCAGCCTCACGACAGGGGCACCGAACACTGAAGCTTTCTTT. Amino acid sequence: CASSLTTGAPNTEAFF.

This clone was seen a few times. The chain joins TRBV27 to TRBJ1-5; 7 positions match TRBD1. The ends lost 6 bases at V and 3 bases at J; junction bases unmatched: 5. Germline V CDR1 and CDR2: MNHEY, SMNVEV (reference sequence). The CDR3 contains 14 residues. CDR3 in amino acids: CASSSTGINQPQHF. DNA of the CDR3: TGTGCCAGCAGCTCGACAGGGATCAATCAGCCCCAGCATTTT.

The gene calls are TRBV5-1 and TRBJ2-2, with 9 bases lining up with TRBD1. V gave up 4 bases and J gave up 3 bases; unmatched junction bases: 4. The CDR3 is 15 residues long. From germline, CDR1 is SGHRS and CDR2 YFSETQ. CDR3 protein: CASSLGTGHTGELFF. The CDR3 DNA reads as TGCGCCAGCAGCCTAGGGACAGGGCACACCGGGGAGCTGTTTTTT.

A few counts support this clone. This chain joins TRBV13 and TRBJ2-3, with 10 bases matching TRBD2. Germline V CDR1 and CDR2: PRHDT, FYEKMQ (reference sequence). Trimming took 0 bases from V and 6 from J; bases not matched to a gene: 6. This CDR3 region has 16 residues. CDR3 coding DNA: TGTGCCAGCAGCTTAGGGCTAGCGGGAGTTAGTGATACGCAGTATTTT. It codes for CASSLGLAGVSDTQYF. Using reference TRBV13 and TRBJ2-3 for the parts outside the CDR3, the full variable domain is AAGVIQSPRHLIKEKRETATLKCYPIPRHDTVYWYQQGPGQDPQFLISFYEKMQSDKGSIPDRFSAQQFSDYHSELNMSSLELGDSALYFCASSLGLAGVSDTQYFGPGTRLTVL.

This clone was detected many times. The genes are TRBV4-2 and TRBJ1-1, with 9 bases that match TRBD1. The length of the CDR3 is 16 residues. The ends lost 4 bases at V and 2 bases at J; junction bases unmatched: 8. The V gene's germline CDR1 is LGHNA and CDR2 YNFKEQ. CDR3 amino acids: CASSLGQGDLNTEAFF. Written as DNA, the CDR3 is TGTGCCAGCAGCCTGGGACAGGGTGATTTAAACACTGAAGCTTTCTTT.

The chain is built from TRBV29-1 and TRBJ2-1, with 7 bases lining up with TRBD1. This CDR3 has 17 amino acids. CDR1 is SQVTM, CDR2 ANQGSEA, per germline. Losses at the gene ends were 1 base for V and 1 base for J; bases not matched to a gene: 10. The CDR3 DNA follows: TGCAGCGTTGAAGGGACAGGCGTTGACCTTTCCTACAATGAGCAGTTCTTC. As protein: CSVEGTGVDLSYNEQFF.

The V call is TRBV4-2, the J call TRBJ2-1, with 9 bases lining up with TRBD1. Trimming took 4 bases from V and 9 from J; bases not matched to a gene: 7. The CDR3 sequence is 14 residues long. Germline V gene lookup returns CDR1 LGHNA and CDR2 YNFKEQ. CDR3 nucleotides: TGTGCCAGCAGCCCCCGGACAGGGGAGACTGAGCAGTTCTTC. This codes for CASSPRTGETEQFF.

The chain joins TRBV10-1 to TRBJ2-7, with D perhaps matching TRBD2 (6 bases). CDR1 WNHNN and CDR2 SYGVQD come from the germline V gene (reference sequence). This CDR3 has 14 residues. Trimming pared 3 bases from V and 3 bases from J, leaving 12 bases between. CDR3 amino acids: CASSEGEAFYEQYF. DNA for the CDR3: TGCGCCAGCAGTGAAGGGGAGGCCTTCTACGAGCAGTACTTC.

The CDR3 loop is CASSLGEVDTIYF. The CDR3, as DNA: TGCGCCAGCAGCTTGGGAGAAGTTGACACCATATATTTT. V usage is TRBV5-1 and J usage is TRBJ1-3; D is ambiguous. Trimming removed 0 bases at V and 8 bases at J, with 9 bases between. The CDR3 has 13 residues. The V gene's germline CDR1 is SGHRS and CDR2 YFSETQ.

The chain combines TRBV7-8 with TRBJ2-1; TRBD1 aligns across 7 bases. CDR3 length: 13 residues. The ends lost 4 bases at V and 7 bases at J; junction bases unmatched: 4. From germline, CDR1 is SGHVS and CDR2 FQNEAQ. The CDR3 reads CASSSDRKNEQFF. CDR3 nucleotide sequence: TGTGCCAGCAGCTCGGACAGGAAAAATGAGCAGTTCTTC. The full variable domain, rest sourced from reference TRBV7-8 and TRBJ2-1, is GAGVSQSPRYKVAKRGQDVALRCDPISGHVSLFWYQQALGQGPEFLTYFQNEAQLDKSGLPSDRFFAERPEGSVSTLKIQRTQQEDSAVYLCASSSDRKNEQFFGPGTRLTVL.

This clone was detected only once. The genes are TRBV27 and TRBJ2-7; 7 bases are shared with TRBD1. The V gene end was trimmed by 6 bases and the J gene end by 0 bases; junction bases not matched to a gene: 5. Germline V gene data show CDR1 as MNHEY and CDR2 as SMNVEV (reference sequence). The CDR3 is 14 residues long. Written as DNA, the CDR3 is TGTGCCAGCAGCGTGACAGGGCACTCCTACGAGCAGTACTTC. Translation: CASSVTGHSYEQYF.

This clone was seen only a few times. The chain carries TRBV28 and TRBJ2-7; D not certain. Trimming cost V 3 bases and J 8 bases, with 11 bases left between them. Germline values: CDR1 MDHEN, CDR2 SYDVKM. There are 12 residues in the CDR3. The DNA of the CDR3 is TGTGCCAGCAGTTTGGGCTTGGCGAAGCAGTACTTC. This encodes CASSLGLAKQYF.

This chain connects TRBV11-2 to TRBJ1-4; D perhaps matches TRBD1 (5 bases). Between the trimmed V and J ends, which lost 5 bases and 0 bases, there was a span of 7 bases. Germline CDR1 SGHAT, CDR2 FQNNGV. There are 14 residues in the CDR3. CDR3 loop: CASSRTTTNEKLFF. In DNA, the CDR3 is TGTGCCAGCAGCCGGACAACAACTAATGAAAAACTGTTTTTT.

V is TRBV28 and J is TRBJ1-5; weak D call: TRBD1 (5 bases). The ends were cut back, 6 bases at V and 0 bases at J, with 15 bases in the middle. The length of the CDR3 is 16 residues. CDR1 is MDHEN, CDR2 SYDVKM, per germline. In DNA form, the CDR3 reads TGTGCCAGCAGCCGACCGACAGATTATAGCAATCAGCCCCAGCATTTT. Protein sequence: CASSRPTDYSNQPQHF.

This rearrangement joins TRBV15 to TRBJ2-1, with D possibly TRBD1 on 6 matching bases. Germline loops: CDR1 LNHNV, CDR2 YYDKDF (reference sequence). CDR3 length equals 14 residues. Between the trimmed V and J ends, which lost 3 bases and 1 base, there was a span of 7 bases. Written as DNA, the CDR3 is TGTGCCACCAGCAGCAGGGGATCCTACAATGAGCAGTTCTTC. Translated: CATSSRGSYNEQFF.

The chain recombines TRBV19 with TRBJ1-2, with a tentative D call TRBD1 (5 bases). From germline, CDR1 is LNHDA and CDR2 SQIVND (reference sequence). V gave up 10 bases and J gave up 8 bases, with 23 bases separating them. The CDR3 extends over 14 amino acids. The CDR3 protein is CATTDITIPWGYTF. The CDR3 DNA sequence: TGTGCCACCACGGACATCACAATACCGTGGGGCTACACCTTC.

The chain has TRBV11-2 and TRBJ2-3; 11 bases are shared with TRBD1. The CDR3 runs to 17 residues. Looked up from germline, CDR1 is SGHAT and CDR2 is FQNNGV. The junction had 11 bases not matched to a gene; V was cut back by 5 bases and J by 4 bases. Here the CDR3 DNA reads TGTGCCAGCAGCCCCGGTGGGACAGGGGGTATCGCAGATACGCAGTATTTT. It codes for CASSPGGTGGIADTQYF.

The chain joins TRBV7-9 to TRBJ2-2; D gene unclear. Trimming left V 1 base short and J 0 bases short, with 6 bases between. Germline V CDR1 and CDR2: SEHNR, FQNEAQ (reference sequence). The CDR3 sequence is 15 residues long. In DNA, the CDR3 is TGTGCCAGCAGCTTAGGAGAAGCGAACACCGGGGAGCTGTTTTTT. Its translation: CASSLGEANTGELFF.

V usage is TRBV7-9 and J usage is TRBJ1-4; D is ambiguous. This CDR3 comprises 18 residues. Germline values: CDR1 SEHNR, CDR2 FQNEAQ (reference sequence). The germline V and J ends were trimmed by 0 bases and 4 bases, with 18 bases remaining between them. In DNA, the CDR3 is TGTGCCAGCAGCTTAGCCCACCGACTTCTACCTTTTAATGAAAAACTGTTTTTT. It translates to CASSLAHRLLPFNEKLFF.

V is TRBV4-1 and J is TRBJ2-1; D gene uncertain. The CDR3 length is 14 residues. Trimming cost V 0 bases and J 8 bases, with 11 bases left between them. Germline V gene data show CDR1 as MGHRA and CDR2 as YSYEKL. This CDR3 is CASSQEIGRDEQFF. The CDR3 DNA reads TGCGCCAGCAGCCAAGAGATCGGTCGGGATGAGCAGTTCTTC.

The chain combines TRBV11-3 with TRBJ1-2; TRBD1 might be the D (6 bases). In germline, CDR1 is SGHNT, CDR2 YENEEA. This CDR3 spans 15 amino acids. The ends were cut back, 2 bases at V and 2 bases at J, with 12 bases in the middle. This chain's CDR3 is CASSLRGQNNYGYTF. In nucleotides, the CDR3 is TGTGCCAGCAGCTTAAGAGGACAGAACAACTATGGCTACACCTTC.